Listed here are 6 T cell receptor beta chains from one sample, sequenced in a study of OX40 agonist ivuxolimab in advanced cancers. Sequenced by immunoSEQ multiplex PCR; TCRdb stores in-frame clones only, minus some. The profile shows 15,000 to 20,000 clones, over 60% of them singletons. Sequenced material: CD4+ or CD8+ T cells sorted from blood, taken in a trial of the OX40 agonist ivuxolimab. Source of these receptors: an adult with an advanced solid tumor such as melanoma, head and neck, liver or kidney cancer.

CDR3 in amino acids: CSGRDGLNGEKLFF. The CDR3, as DNA: TGCAGCGGCCGGGACGGACTTAACGGTGAAAAACTGTTTTTT. V and J are TRBV29-1 and TRBJ1-4; TRBD1 might be the D (5 bases). The CDR3 loop spans 14 amino acids. Deletions cut 7 bases from V and 7 bases from J, with 19 bases between. Germline V CDR1 and CDR2: SQVTM, ANQGSEA.

This clone was seen more than once but under ten times. The chain uses TRBV4-1 and TRBJ1-1, with D possibly being TRBD1 (6 bases). The germline V and J ends were trimmed by 6 bases and 5 bases, with 19 bases remaining between them. This CDR3 has 15 residues. The germline CDR1 and CDR2 sequences are MGHRA and YSYEKL. The CDR3 here is CASRQQQGGETEAFF. Written as DNA, the CDR3 is TGCGCCAGCAGACAACAACAGGGAGGAGAGACTGAAGCTTTCTTT.

This clone occurred once. The rearrangement links TRBV29-1 to TRBJ2-1, with a weak D call TRBD1 (6 bases). The germline CDR1 and CDR2 sequences are SQVTM and ANQGSEA. There are 12 residues in the CDR3. V gave up 5 bases and J gave up 8 bases, with 13 bases separating them. CDR3 nucleotide sequence: TGCAGCGTTCGTTACAGGGCCTATGAGCAGTTCTTC. It encodes CSVRYRAYEQFF.

The chain recombines TRBV7-3 with TRBJ2-7; 7 nucleotides match TRBD1. CDR1 and CDR2 from the germline V gene are SGHTA and FQGTGA. V gave up 5 bases and J gave up 4 bases; unmatched junction bases: 5. The CDR3 sequence is 13 residues long. The CDR3 here is CASSVYRGYEQYF. Written as DNA, the CDR3 is TGTGCCAGCAGCGTATACAGGGGATACGAGCAGTACTTC.

The chain uses TRBV5-1 and TRBJ2-7, with TRBD1 matching over 8 bases. V shed 1 base and J 3 bases; nucleotides not matched to a gene: 6. Per the germline V gene, CDR1 is SGHRS and CDR2 is YFSETQ. This CDR3 comprises 15 residues. CDR3 bases: TGCGCCAGCAGCTTGTTTTCGGGACAGGTCTACGAGCAGTACTTC. Translation gives CASSLFSGQVYEQYF.

This chain uses TRBV7-9 with TRBJ1-6; 7 bases align to TRBD1. The CDR3 length is 15 residues. V lost 3 bases to trimming and J lost 7 bases; unmatched junction nucleotides: 6. Germline CDR1 reads SEHNR; CDR2 reads FQNEAQ (reference sequence). The CDR3, as DNA: TGTGCCAGCAGCTTTACCGGGACAGAGAATTCACCCCTCCACTTT. Protein sequence: CASSFTGTENSPLHF.